Sequencing of this T cell receptor (beta chain) was carried out in a study of blood T cell repertoires in COVID-19. As for the study in general: From the United States, Italy and Spain came samples of acute and convalescent COVID-19.

The method was immunoSEQ multiplex PCR; TCRdb's version includes in-frame clones alone and lacks a portion of them. Among fewer than 350,000 clones listed, around 81% were seen once. Looked up from germline, CDR1 is LNHDA and CDR2 is SQIVND (reference sequence). The trim removed 6 bases at V and 3 bases at J, leaving 8 bases unmatched. The CDR3 contains 15 residues. Sequencing input: peripheral blood. The rearrangement links TRBV19 to TRBJ2-3; 8 bases map to TRBD1. The clonotype comes from a woman in her sixties with active or convalescent COVID-19. The CDR3, as DNA: TGTGCCAGTAGGCATCAGGGGGCAGGGACAGATACGCAGTATTTT. Protein product: CASRHQGAGTDTQYF. Full variable domain (rest looked up from reference TRBV19 and TRBJ2-3): DGGITQSPKYLFRKEGQNVTLSCEQNLNHDAMYWYRQDPGQGLRLIYYSQIVNDFQKGDIAEGYSVSREKKESFPLTVTSAQKNPTAFYLCASRHQGAGTDTQYFGPGTRLTVL.